This TCR beta chain was retrieved from a study of blood T cell repertoires in COVID-19. Study-wide background: There were acute and convalescent COVID-19 samples, and they came from the United States, Italy and Spain. Sources were T cells, B-cell-depleted T cells, or PBMCs; the material itself was cDNA or gDNA.

The CDR3 is made up of 14 amino acids. Germline CDR1 MNHEY, CDR2 SVGEGT. In the study's own analysis: Reference gene primer amplification yielded estimated nucleated cell counts. Produced via immunoSEQ multiplex PCR; TCRdb's table is partial and in-frame only. V and J calls and clone size are as listed in that table; D and trimming were resolved from the DNA. There are approximately 290,000 clones in the sample; 87% occur only once, and roughly 2% lies in the top ten. As for this clone: The junction departs from germline at one end; a sequencing error may be responsible.

This chain links TRBV6-2 or TRBV6-3 with TRBJ1-1; unclear D gene. Sample: peripheral blood. This clonotype was obtained from a man in his late teens or twenties with active or convalescent COVID-19. In DNA form, the CDR3 reads TGTGCCAGCAGTTACTCGTCCAGGAACGCTGAAGCTTTCTTT. Residues: CASSYSSRNAEAFF.